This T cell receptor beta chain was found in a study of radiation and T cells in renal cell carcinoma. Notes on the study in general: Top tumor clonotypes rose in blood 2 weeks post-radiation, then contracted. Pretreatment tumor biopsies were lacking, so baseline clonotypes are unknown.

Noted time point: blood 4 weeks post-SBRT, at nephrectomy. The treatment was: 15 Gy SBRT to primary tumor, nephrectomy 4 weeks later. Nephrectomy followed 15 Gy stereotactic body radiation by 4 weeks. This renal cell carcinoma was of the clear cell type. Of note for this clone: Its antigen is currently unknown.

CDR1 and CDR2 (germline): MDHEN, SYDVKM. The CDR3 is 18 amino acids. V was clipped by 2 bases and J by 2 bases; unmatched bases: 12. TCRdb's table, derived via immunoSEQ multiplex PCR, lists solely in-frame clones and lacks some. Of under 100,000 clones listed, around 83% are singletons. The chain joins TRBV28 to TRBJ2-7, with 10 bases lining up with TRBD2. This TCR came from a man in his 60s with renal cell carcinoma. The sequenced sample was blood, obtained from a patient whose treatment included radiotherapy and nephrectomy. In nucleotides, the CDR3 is TGTGCCAGCAGTTTAAACTATGCTAGCGGGAGTAACACCTACGAGCAGTACTTC. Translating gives CASSLNYASGSNTYEQYF. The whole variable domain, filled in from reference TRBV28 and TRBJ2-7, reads DVKVTQSSRYLVKRTGEKVFLECVQDMDHENMFWYRQDPGLGLRLIYFSYDVKMKEKGDIPEGYSVSREKKERFSLILESASTNQTSMYLCASSLNYASGSNTYEQYFGPGTRLTVT.